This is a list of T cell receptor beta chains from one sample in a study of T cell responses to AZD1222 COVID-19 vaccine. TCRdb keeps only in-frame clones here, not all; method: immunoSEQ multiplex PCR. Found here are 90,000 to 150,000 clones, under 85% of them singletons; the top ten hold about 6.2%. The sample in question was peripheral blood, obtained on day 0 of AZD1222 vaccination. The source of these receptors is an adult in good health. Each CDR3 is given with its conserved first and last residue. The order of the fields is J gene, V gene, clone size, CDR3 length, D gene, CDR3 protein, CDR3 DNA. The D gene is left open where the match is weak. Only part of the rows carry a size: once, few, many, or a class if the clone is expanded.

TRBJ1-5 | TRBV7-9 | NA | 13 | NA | CASSRAGGWPQHF | TGTGCCAGCAGCAGAGCGGGGGGCTGGCCCCAGCATTTT
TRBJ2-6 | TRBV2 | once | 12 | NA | CASSVEANVLTF | TGTGCCAGCAGCGTCGAGGCCAACGTCCTGACTTTC
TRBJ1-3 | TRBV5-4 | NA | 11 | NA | CASSDGGTIYF | TGTGCCAGCAGCGACGGTGGCACCATATATTTT
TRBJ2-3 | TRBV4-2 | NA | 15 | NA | CASSQDGKDTDTQYF | TGTGCCAGCAGCCAAGATGGCAAGGACACAGATACGCAGTATTTT
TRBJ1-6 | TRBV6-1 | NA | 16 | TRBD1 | CASSDKGQQPGGPLHF | TGTGCCAGCAGTGACAAGGGACAGCAGCCCGGAGGACCCCTCCACTTT
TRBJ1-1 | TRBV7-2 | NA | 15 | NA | CASSPTTSVGTEAFF | TGTGCCAGCAGCCCCACGACAAGTGTGGGGACTGAAGCTTTCTTT
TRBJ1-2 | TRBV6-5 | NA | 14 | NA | CASTNRGNGYGYTF | TGTGCCTCCACCAATAGGGGTAATGGCTATGGCTACACCTTC
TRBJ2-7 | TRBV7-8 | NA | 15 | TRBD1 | CASSPSGQGGHEQYF | TGTGCCAGCAGCCCATCGGGACAGGGTGGCCACGAGCAGTACTTC
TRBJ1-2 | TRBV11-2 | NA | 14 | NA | CASSPTDGLSGYTF | TGTGCCAGCAGCCCCACCGACGGGCTTAGTGGCTACACCTTC
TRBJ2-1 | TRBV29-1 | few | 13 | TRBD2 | CSVGLAGENEQFF | TGCAGCGTTGGACTAGCGGGGGAGAATGAGCAGTTCTTC
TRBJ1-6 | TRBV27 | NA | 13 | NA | CASSFSYNSPLHF | TGTGCCAGCAGTTTCTCCTATAATTCACCCCTCCACTTT
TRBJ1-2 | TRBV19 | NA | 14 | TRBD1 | CASNRGLQTYGYTF | TGTGCCAGTAACAGGGGCTTGCAAACGTATGGCTACACCTTC
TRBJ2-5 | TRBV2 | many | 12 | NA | CASKQGQETQYF | TGTGCCAGCAAACAGGGCCAAGAGACCCAGTACTTC
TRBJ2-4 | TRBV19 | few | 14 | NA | CASSISRGKNIQYF | TGTGCCAGTAGTATCTCCAGGGGCAAAAACATTCAGTACTTC
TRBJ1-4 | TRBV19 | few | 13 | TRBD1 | CASSRGTAEKLFF | TGTGCCAGTAGTAGGGGGACAGCGGAAAAACTGTTTTTT
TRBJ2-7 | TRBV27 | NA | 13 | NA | CASSFTGAGEQYF | TGTGCCAGCAGTTTTACAGGGGCGGGGGAGCAGTACTTC
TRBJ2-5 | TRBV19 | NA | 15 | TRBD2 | CASSIDAGVRETQYF | TGTGCCAGTAGTATAGACGCGGGGGTGAGAGAGACCCAGTACTTC
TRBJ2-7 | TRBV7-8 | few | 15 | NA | CASSFGGAVAYEQYF | TGTGCCAGCAGCTTTGGAGGGGCGGTGGCCTACGAGCAGTACTTC
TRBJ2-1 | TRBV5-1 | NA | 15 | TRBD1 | CASSSGTGDYNEQFF | TGCGCCAGCAGCTCAGGGACAGGGGACTACAATGAGCAGTTCTTC
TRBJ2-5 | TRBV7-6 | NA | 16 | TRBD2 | CASSRGGGAPQETQYF | TGTGCCAGCAGCCGCGGGGGGGGAGCTCCACAAGAGACCCAGTACTTC
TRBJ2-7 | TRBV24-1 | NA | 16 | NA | CATSDVGGARPYEQYF | TGTGCCACCAGTGACGTGGGGGGGGCCCGCCCCTACGAGCAGTACTTC
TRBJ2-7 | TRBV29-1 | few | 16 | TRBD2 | CSVEAASGGSIYEQYF | TGCAGCGTTGAGGCGGCTAGCGGGGGTTCCATCTACGAGCAGTACTTC
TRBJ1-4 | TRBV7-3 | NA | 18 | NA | CASSPLKGRDTGNEKLFF | TGTGCCAGCAGCCCGTTAAAGGGGCGGGACACTGGTAATGAAAAACTGTTTTTT
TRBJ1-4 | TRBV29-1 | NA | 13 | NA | CSVAVTTNEKLFF | TGCAGCGTTGCGGTCACAACTAATGAAAAACTGTTTTTT
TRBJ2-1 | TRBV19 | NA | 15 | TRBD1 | CASGHGTGGFDEQFF | TGTGCCAGTGGCCACGGGACAGGGGGCTTCGATGAGCAGTTCTTC
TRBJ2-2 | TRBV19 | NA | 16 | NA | CASQADGGTNTGELFF | TGTGCCAGTCAGGCTGATGGGGGAACGAACACCGGGGAGCTGTTTTTT
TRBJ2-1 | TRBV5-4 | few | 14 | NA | CASSLVGGNNEQFF | TGTGCCAGCAGCTTAGTGGGAGGAAACAATGAGCAGTTCTTC
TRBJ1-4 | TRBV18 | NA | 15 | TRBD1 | CASTQLTGWDEKLFF | TGTGCCAGCACTCAGCTGACAGGGTGGGATGAAAAACTGTTTTTT
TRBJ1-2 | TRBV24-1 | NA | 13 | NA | CATSDSTLYGYTF | TGTGCCACCAGTGACTCTACCCTTTATGGCTACACCTTC